Following are 17 T cell receptor beta chains from one sample sequenced in a study of T-cell memory formation after mild COVID-19. MiXCR, applied by TCRdb to the 5' RACE reads, yields one record per CDR3 protein. The sample includes hundreds of thousands of distinct CDR3 sequences, approximately 19% seen only once; the top ten take approximately 21%. Sequenced: PBMCs or a T cell subset sorted from them (not recorded which). These receptors came from a young man who had mild COVID-19 (a few samples of this study predate the infection). Cell type and time point are not known.

V gene TRBV7-2 combines with J gene TRBJ2-1; 7 nucleotides match TRBD1. Trimming at V came to 3 bases and at J to 1 base, leaving 0 bases not matched to a gene. There are 14 residues in the CDR3. The V gene's germline CDR1 is SGHTA and CDR2 FQGNSA. In DNA form, the CDR3 reads TGTGCCAGCAGCTTGGGACAGTCCTACAATGAGCAGTTCTTC. Translating it yields CASSLGQSYNEQFF.

This rearrangement joins TRBV7-3 to TRBJ1-4; D not resolved. Germline values: CDR1 SGHTA, CDR2 FQGTGA. The CDR3 is 15 amino acids. V was pared by 5 bases and J by 0 bases, with 10 bases between. The CDR3 coding sequence is TGTGCCAGCAGCGGTAACAGCGCAACTAATGAAAAACTGTTTTTT. Protein product: CASSGNSATNEKLFF.

The CDR3 DNA reads TGTGCCAGCAGTAGACGGGCGGCTGCTGGCTACACCTTC. Translation: CASSRRAAAGYTF. The chain couples TRBV5-6 to TRBJ1-2, with D uncertain. Between the trimmed V and J ends, which lost 5 bases and 7 bases, there was a span of 15 bases. This CDR3 spans 13 amino acids. Germline V gene sequence: CDR1 SGHDT, CDR2 YYEEEE.

The rearrangement links TRBV20-1 to TRBJ2-5; no definite D call. The germline V gene has CDR1 DFQATT and CDR2 SNEGSKA (reference sequence). Deletions cut 4 bases from V and 5 bases from J, with 17 bases between. The CDR3 consists of 14 residues. The CDR3 is CSATERWSIETQYF. The DNA of the CDR3 is TGCAGTGCTACTGAGCGCTGGAGTATCGAGACCCAGTACTTC.

This rearrangement joins TRBV18 to TRBJ1-4; TRBD1 aligns across 7 bases. The CDR3 is made up of 16 amino acids. After removal of 3 bases from V and 5 bases from J, the junction contained 9 bases not matched to a gene. Germline-derived CDR1 and CDR2 are KGHSH and LQKENI. CDR3 DNA sequence: TGTGCCAGCTCACCGTACACAGGGGCCGTAAATGAAAAACTGTTTTTT. Residues: CASSPYTGAVNEKLFF.

In this sample, this clonotype turned up many times. The chain joins TRBV11-2 to TRBJ2-1; D not certain. The germline V gene has CDR1 SGHAT and CDR2 FQNNGV. Between the trimmed V and J ends, which lost 2 bases and 7 bases, there was a span of 9 bases. There are 13 residues in the CDR3. This chain's CDR3 is CASSLQRGNEQFF. DNA for the CDR3: TGTGCCAGCAGCTTACAACGAGGTAATGAGCAGTTCTTC. The complete variable domain, with remaining parts taken from reference TRBV11-2 and TRBJ2-1, reads EAGVAQSPRYKIIEKRQSVAFWCNPISGHATLYWYQQILGQGPKLLIQFQNNGVVDDSQLPKDRFSAERLKGVDSTLKIQPAKLEDSAVYLCASSLQRGNEQFFGPGTRLTVL.

This chain connects TRBV4-3 to TRBJ2-1; maybe TRBD2 (5 bases). The CDR3 runs 15 residues. Trimming removed 2 bases from V and 0 bases from J, with 8 bases in between. The germline V gene has CDR1 LGHNA and CDR2 YSLEER. CDR3 amino acids: CASSQQRSSYNEQFF. The CDR3 DNA reads as TGCGCCAGCAGCCAACAGCGGAGCTCCTACAATGAGCAGTTCTTC.

This clonotype occurred a few times. The chain employs TRBV5-1 and TRBJ2-7, with 7 bases matching TRBD2. CDR1 and CDR2 (germline): SGHRS, YFSETQ. V lost 0 bases, J lost 7 bases, and 10 bases stayed unmatched. The CDR3 length is 15 residues. DNA for the CDR3: TGCGCCAGCAGCTTGGGGGACTATCTACGAGATGAGCAGTACTTC. The encoded protein is CASSLGDYLRDEQYF.

The chain couples TRBV5-5 to TRBJ1-5, with D tentatively TRBD1 (5 bases). Germline V gives CDR1 SGHKS, CDR2 YYEKEE (reference sequence). V gave up 4 bases and J gave up 0 bases, with 17 bases separating them. The CDR3 has 17 amino acids. The CDR3: CASSGTGTLLSNQPQHF. The CDR3 coding sequence is TGTGCCAGCAGCGGAACCGGGACTCTCCTTAGCAATCAGCCCCAGCATTTT.

CDR3 in DNA: TGTGCCACCAGCACCGGACTAGCGGGGGAACAAGAGACCCAGTACTTC. Protein sequence: CATSTGLAGEQETQYF. The chain recombines TRBV15 with TRBJ2-5; 13 bases map to TRBD2. CDR3 length: 16 residues. Trimming removed 4 bases from V and 2 bases from J; junction bases left unmatched: 4. From germline, CDR1 is LNHNV and CDR2 YYDKDF (reference sequence).

The V gene is TRBV3-1, the J gene TRBJ1-6, with unresolved D. Trimming cost V 0 bases and J 10 bases, with 4 bases left between them. The germline gives CDR1 LGHDT, CDR2 YNNKEL (reference sequence). The CDR3 runs 12 residues. This CDR3 reads CASSQEGSPLHF. In DNA form, the CDR3 reads TGTGCCAGCAGCCAAGAGGGATCACCCCTCCACTTT.

This clonotype was detected only once. This rearrangement joins TRBV2 to TRBJ1-5, with a weak D call TRBD1 (6 bases). V was trimmed by 1 base and J by 6 bases, leaving 7 bases between them. This CDR3 comprises 13 residues. Looked up from germline, CDR1 is SNHLY and CDR2 is FYNNEI. The CDR3 sequence: CASSEEGGQPQHF. The CDR3 DNA is TGTGCCAGCAGTGAAGAGGGGGGTCAGCCCCAGCATTTT.

V and J are TRBV6-5 and TRBJ2-2; 8 bases map to TRBD2. The germline CDR1 and CDR2 sequences are MNHEY and SVGAGI. The V gene end was trimmed by 11 bases and the J gene end by 5 bases; junction bases not matched to a gene: 10. The CDR3 spans 14 residues. DNA of the CDR3: TGTGCCCTCAAGGAGCGGGGGTCGACCGGGGAGCTGTTTTTT. It translates to CALKERGSTGELFF.

This clonotype was counted a few times. The chain links TRBV19 to TRBJ2-1; D may be TRBD1 (6 bases). Trimming shortened V by 5 bases and J by 8 bases, and 22 bases separated the two germline ends. The germline V gene encodes CDR1 LNHDA and CDR2 SQIVND (reference sequence). This CDR3 comprises 16 residues. This chain's CDR3 is CASSSDAGKGHYEQFF. CDR3 in DNA: TGTGCCAGTAGTTCAGACGCCGGTAAGGGACATTATGAGCAGTTCTTC.

This clonotype came up a few times. V and J are TRBV4-3 and TRBJ2-1, with 10 bases fitting TRBD2. The CDR3 has 15 residues. V lost 5 bases and J lost 4; bases outside the gene matches: 5. Germline lookup yields CDR1 LGHNA and CDR2 YSLEER. The CDR3 nucleotides are TGCGCCAGCAGCGTAACTAGCGGGACGTACAATGAGCAGTTCTTC. This sequence encodes CASSVTSGTYNEQFF.

This clonotype has more than one count but fewer than ten. This chain joins TRBV7-8 and TRBJ1-1; no clear D. This CDR3 region has 14 residues. CDR1 is SGHVS and CDR2 is FQNEAQ in the germline V gene. V was cut by 5 bases and J by 1 base, with 11 bases left in between. CDR3 nucleotide sequence: TGTGCCAGCAGCCGATGGACTGAGAACACTGAAGCTTTCTTT. Translating it yields CASSRWTENTEAFF.

The CDR3 here is CASKDQGAGELFF. CDR3 in DNA: TGTGCCAGCAAGGACCAGGGAGCCGGGGAGCTGTTTTTT. This rearrangement joins TRBV12-3 or TRBV12-4 to TRBJ2-2; perhaps D is TRBD1 or TRBD2 (5 bases each). V was trimmed by 7 bases and J by 6 bases, leaving 12 bases between them. The CDR3 has 13 amino acids.